This TCR beta chain was retrieved from a study of blood T cells in healthy people across ages. Sample-barcoded 5' priming and a J-beta primer mix drove a second PCR of about 6 to 11 cycles. Every cDNA was tagged by a template-switch adaptor with 12 random nucleotides. A single record per CDR3 protein comes from TCRdb applying MiXCR to the 5' RACE reads. The table has about 760,000 distinct CDR3 sequences, 56% seen once. Whole-study findings and limits: Investigators viewed diversity estimates from one million T cells as underestimates, the study reported. In long-lived donors, naive CD4+ cell counts and diversity exceeded those of aged donors.

Comments on this clonotype: Its specificity is unknown.

The receptor's source is a man aged 40-50 years in good health. The sample taken for sequencing was blood.

Here the CDR3 DNA reads TGTGCCAGCAGCTTAGAAGGGTCCGTGTTTGCCGGGGAGCTGTTTTTT. Residues: CASSLEGSVFAGELFF. The V and J genes are TRBV7-9 and TRBJ2-2; D ambiguous. The CDR3 consists of 16 residues. V was clipped by 1 base and J by 6 bases, with 15 bases between them. The V gene's germline CDR1 is SEHNR and CDR2 FQNEAQ (reference sequence). The whole variable domain, filled in from reference TRBV7-9 and TRBJ2-2, reads DTGVSQNPRHKITKRGQNVTFRCDPISEHNRLYWYRQTLGQGPEFLTYFQNEAQLEKSRLLSDRFSAERPKGSFSTLEIQRTEQGDSAMYLCASSLEGSVFAGELFFGEGSRLTVL.